Included here is one T cell receptor beta chain sequence, with context. Its antigen is not known. This sample is part of a study of blood T cells in healthy people across ages. Study background: Capture via template switching afforded approximately one barcoded beta molecule per two T cells. Study-wide results and limits: A conclusive naive versus antigen-experienced comparison was prevented by the unsorted PBMCs.

Peripheral blood samples of 9 to 10 milliliters were drawn from each donor. The CDR3 has 14 residues. The germline gives CDR1 MNHNY, CDR2 SVGAGI (reference sequence). The V and J ends lost 5 bases and 4 bases, in that order; junction bases with no gene match: 1. Combining a sample-barcoded 5' primer with a J-beta primer mix, a second PCR ran for roughly 6 to 11 cycles. MiXCR, applied by TCRdb to the 5' RACE reads, yields one record per CDR3 protein. The sample lists 650,000 to 800,000 distinct CDR3 sequences, around 43% occurring once. The TCR was taken from a man between 60 and 75 years old in good health. This rearrangement joins TRBV6-6 to TRBJ2-1; 11 bases fit TRBD2. The sequencing sample was made of blood. CDR3 coding DNA: TGTGCCAGCAGTCGACTAGCGGGATACAATGAGCAGTTCTTC. Translating it yields CASSRLAGYNEQFF.